The subject of this entry is one T cell receptor beta chain. The sample holds many counts of this clonotype. What antigen it recognizes has not been identified. Base qualities were left out, and no much larger clone turns up one base away. According to the study, the label for this sample's time point signals: persistent/refractory GD, antithyroid drugs over 5 years with positive TRAb. RNA was extracted from PBMCs in TRIzol for both TCR sequencing and RNA sequencing. The diagnosis of Graves' disease followed American Thyroid Association guidelines. Patients for the study were recruited at an endocrinology department in Xi'an, China. From each patient, approximately 9.9 milliliters of peripheral blood was collected into an EDTA anticoagulant tube. Ficoll Paque Plus density gradient separation was used to isolate PBMCs, and no further T cell sorting was done. An Agilent 2100 Bioanalyzer and agarose gel were used to check RNA quality, and a NanoDrop 2000 was used to measure RNA concentration.

Receptor amplification or capture employed multiplex PCR. The instrument was an Illumina HiSeq 4000. iRepertoire HTBI primers and Arm-PCR amplification of CDR3 regions were used to construct TCR beta libraries. Before sequencing, the PCR products went through gel purification. The authors' analysis ran thus. Gene usage analysis of CDR3 amino acid clonotypes used the 62 TRBV and fewer than 15 TRBJ segments found across samples. COPE and FqMerger were used to merge the filtered high-quality paired reads into contigs. BLAST was used to align contigs to the IMGT TRBV, TRBD and TRBJ reference genes, and CDR3 was defined following IMGT. Any clonotype with a frequency above 0.1% was counted as a highly expanded clone. Shannon entropy served as the measure of repertoire diversity, while the Gini coefficient captured V-J evenness. A clonotype was considered public if more than one individual shared it. The public reads were run again by TCRdb, first through fastp at Q25 and then through MiXCR, and only productive beta chains were kept. Rows merge per CDR3 protein into single entries with the most common DNA and genes. In this record, the V and J calls reflect TCRdb's handling and not the investigators' own analysis. This sample comprises fewer than 450,000 distinct CDR3 sequences, less than 25% of them detected only once. The biggest ten clones account for roughly 20% of the sample.

The sample is drawn from a study of regulatory T cells in long-lasting Graves disease (dated by TCRdb to the early 2020s). In terms of the full investigation: Persistent Graves' disease was defined as persistently positive TSH receptor autoantibodies together with antithyroid drug treatment for over 5 years. Peripheral blood TCR sequencing and RNA sequencing compared persistent Graves' disease patients with newly diagnosed Graves' disease patients. The study took place in China and was registered as a clinical trial. A total of approximately 35 samples were covered by TCR sequencing, comprising approximately 13 persistent and around 20 newly diagnosed Graves' disease patients. Persistent Graves' disease patients in the clinical cohort had taken antithyroid drugs for about 9.7 years on average. Points the paper makes about the study in general: The authors acknowledged the small sample size as a limitation that may reduce accuracy. Persistent Graves' disease patients showed lower TCR Shannon entropy and fewer highly expanded clones than newly diagnosed patients, suggesting clonal expansion. Sequencing and analysis were limited to the TCR beta chain. The study examined only peripheral blood because the primary lesion, thyroid tissue, could not be accessed. Persistent disease showed preferential use of TRBV28, TRBJ1-2 and TRBJ2-5, whereas newly diagnosed disease favored TRBV20-1 and TRBJ2-1. More public clonotypes were shared among persistent patients (2,741) than among newly diagnosed patients (roughly 1,000).

Clipping removes 2 bases from V and 5 bases from J, with 3 as the unmatched junction base count. Spanning cysteine to phenylalanine, the CDR3 consists of 14 amino acids. Of the read, only the CDR3 DNA is kept; its 42 bases are in frame from base 1. CDR1 and CDR2 are drawn from the germline V gene: SGHRS, YFSETQ. In this chain, TRBV5-1 is recombined with TRBJ2-2; TRBD1 fits 7 bases in the junction. The source was peripheral blood mononuclear cells (PBMCs), collected when the disease was refractory, from a patient treated with antithyroid drugs. The TCR comes from a female donor with Graves disease. The CDR3 has the sequence CASSLEGQTGELFF. The DNA sequence is given as TGCGCCAGCAGCTTAGAGGGACAGACCGGGGAGCTGTTTTTT.